This TCR beta chain appears in the sequencing data of a study of blood T cell repertoires in COVID-19. Original data processing: Reference gene primer amplification gave estimated nucleated cell counts. Sequencing was performed with immunoSEQ multiplex PCR; in TCRdb, only in-frame clones are kept and a portion is missing. D and trimming come from the DNA, and the V and J calls and clone size come from that table. This table has 90,000 to 100,000 clones, 87% appearing once. Germline CDR1 reads MDHEN; CDR2 reads SYDVKM. This CDR3 comprises 16 residues. Losses at the gene ends were 4 bases for V and 2 bases for J; bases not matched to a gene: 4.

The rearrangement uses TRBV28 and TRBJ2-7; 14 bases fit TRBD2. This clonotype was sampled from a man between 70 and 80 years old with acute or convalescent COVID-19. The sample was peripheral blood. Here the CDR3 reads CASSSSTSGGAYEQYF. The DNA for the CDR3 is TGTGCCAGCAGTTCCTCGACTAGCGGGGGGGCCTACGAGCAGTACTTC.